Below, 4 T cell receptor beta chains from the same sample are listed, as sequenced in a study of tissue T cells after allogeneic stem cell transplantation. Time point specified: mouse harvest day 7 after allogeneic transplant. The graft held 10^6 splenic CD5+ T cells and 10^7 T-cell-depleted bone marrow cells. Some clones are missing from TCRdb's copy, which holds only in-frame ones; the method was immunoSEQ multiplex PCR. This table has 8,000 or so clones, approximately 46% appearing once. The sample comprised gut tissue. The receptors derive from a female BALB/c mouse given C57BL/6 T cells with graft-versus-host disease after an allogeneic hematopoietic cell transplant.

In this sample, this clone turned up once. Genes here carry mouse names. Read sequence stops 1 residue before the CDR3 end, and the germline J gene provides the missing end. The chain employs TRBV20 and TRBJ2-7, with 11 nucleotides matching TRBD2. The ends lost 6 bases at V and 0 bases at J; junction bases unmatched: 10. Germline V CDR1 and CDR2: GFQATS, STVNSAI. CDR3 length: 16 residues. The covered CDR3 bases are TGTGGTGCCAGGAAGGTGGGACTGGGGGTCTCCTATGAACAGTAC. Amino acids: CGARKVGLGVSYEQY. From start to end, the CDR3 is CGARKVGLGVSYEQYF.

By share of the sample, this clone is medium-sized (0.01 to 0.1%). Germline and genes: mouse. The sequenced part of the CDR3 DNA is TGTGCCAGCAGTGATGGGGGACGGGGGCTTGACACCCAGTAC. Translation gives CASSDGGRGLDTQY. The full-length CDR3 reads as CASSDGGRGLDTQYF. The J gene is TRBJ2-5, the V gene TRBV13-1, with D perhaps matching TRBD1 or TRBD2 (6 bases each). The CDR3 extends 1 residue past the end of the read, so its final part is completed from the germline J gene. V lost 0 bases and J lost 6, with 14 bases in between. Germline loops: CDR1 NSHNY, CDR2 SYGAGN. The CDR3 loop spans 15 amino acids.

Only one count was recorded for this clone. Gene names and germline match the mouse. The DNA read from the CDR3 is TGTGCCAGCTCCCGACTGGGGGGGAGTGCAGAAACGCTGTAT. It is translated as CASSRLGGSAETLY. Given in full, the CDR3 is CASSRLGGSAETLYF. The chain has TRBV12-1 and TRBJ2-3; 11 nucleotides agree with TRBD2. The read comes to an end 1 residue before the CDR3 does, leaving the germline J gene to fill in the end. The CDR3 runs to 15 residues. Germline trimming cut 4 bases from V and 0 bases from J; bases unmatched to any gene: 2. Germline loops: CDR1 SGHSN, CDR2 HYEKVE.

The sample holds a few counts of this clone. Mouse germline and gene names are used. Coverage ceases 1 residue before the CDR3 finishes, and the germline J gene fills in the end. The chain joins TRBV13-2 to TRBJ2-7, with 9 bases that match TRBD1. V gave up 5 bases and J gave up 6 bases; unmatched junction bases: 6. Germline-derived CDR1 and CDR2 are NNHNN and SYGAGS (reference sequence). The length of the CDR3 is 13 residues. The CDR3 DNA, read in part, is TGTGCCAGCGGGAACAGGGGGCGGTTTGAACAGTAC. Its translation: CASGNRGRFEQY. The CDR3 in its entirety is CASGNRGRFEQYF.